The 31 T cell receptor beta chains below come from one sample, sequenced in a study of T cells in Graves' hyperthyroidism and ophthalmopathy. Using RNA transcripts as the source, TCR beta CDR3 regions were amplified. HTBI primers drove first-round RT-PCR of the TCR CDR3. Using its own MiXCR run on the multiplex PCR reads, TCRdb lists one record per CDR3 protein. The sample lists roughly 380,000 distinct CDR3 sequences; around 14% were seen once. Sequencing used blood. The receptors shown here come from a woman in her sixties or seventies with Graves' hyperthyroidism.

The gene calls are TRBV7-8 and TRBJ1-4, with TRBD1 as a possible D gene (5 bases). V was trimmed by 2 bases and J by 3 bases, leaving 13 bases between them. This CDR3 is 16 amino acids long. Germline CDR1 is SGHVS and CDR2 is FQNEAQ. The CDR3, as DNA: TGTGCCAGCAGCTTATTGGGGCAGGCCTCTAATGAAAAACTGTTTTTT. Amino acids: CASSLLGQASNEKLFF.

The sample holds a few counts of this clonotype. V gene TRBV19 combines with J gene TRBJ2-1, with D unresolved. CDR1 and CDR2 (germline): LNHDA, SQIVND (reference sequence). Trimming removed 5 bases at V and 0 bases at J, with 11 bases between. This CDR3 region has 15 residues. The CDR3 loop reads CASSQIMSSYNEQFF. DNA of the CDR3: TGTGCCAGTAGTCAAATTATGAGCTCCTACAATGAGCAGTTCTTC.

This clonotype was counted a few times. The chain combines TRBV7-9 with TRBJ1-1; TRBD1 agrees at 7 bases. Germline CDR1 SEHNR, CDR2 FQNEAQ (reference sequence). J was trimmed by 4 bases and V by 6 bases; bases with no gene match: 14. The CDR3 loop spans 16 amino acids. Written as DNA, the CDR3 is TGTGCCAGCAGATCCGGACAGGCCATTCGTGGCACTGAAGCTTTCTTT. Residues: CASRSGQAIRGTEAFF.

This clonotype was picked up many times. The chain links TRBV5-1 to TRBJ2-4, with unresolved D. V was trimmed by 0 bases and J by 8 bases, leaving 15 bases between them. The germline CDR1 and CDR2 sequences are SGHRS and YFSETQ. This CDR3 comprises 15 residues. CDR3 amino acids: CASSLGVGPADIQYF. In DNA, the CDR3 is TGCGCCAGCAGCTTGGGTGTAGGCCCCGCGGACATTCAGTACTTC.

This clonotype was counted ten times or more. This chain links TRBV5-1 with TRBJ2-7, with 11 bases lining up with TRBD2. V lost 4 bases, J lost 6 bases, and 6 bases stayed unmatched. Germline loops: CDR1 SGHRS, CDR2 YFSETQ. This CDR3 is built from 14 residues. CDR3 nucleotides: TGCGCCAGCAGCCTTAGCGGGAGGGCCAGCGAGCAGTACTTC. It yields the protein CASSLSGRASEQYF.

This clonotype has a handful of counts. V usage is TRBV10-3 and J usage is TRBJ2-7, with D possibly TRBD2 on 5 matching bases. CDR1 and CDR2 (germline): ENHRY, SYGVKD. V was trimmed by 8 bases and J by 6 bases, leaving 14 bases between them. The CDR3 spans 12 residues. CDR3 region: CAISPLAGEQYF. The CDR3 DNA reads TGTGCCATCTCACCCCTAGCCGGCGAGCAGTACTTC.

This sequence joins TRBV18 and TRBJ2-1; no definite D call. V was shortened by 8 bases and J by 7 bases, with 9 bases between the two germline ends. There are 11 residues in the CDR3. Germline loops: CDR1 KGHSH, CDR2 LQKENI. The CDR3 protein is CASGQSNEQFF. The CDR3 region has the DNA TGTGCCAGCGGCCAGAGTAATGAGCAGTTCTTC.

This clonotype was found many times. This sequence joins TRBV2 and TRBJ2-1; TRBD2 aligns across 7 bases. V shed 6 bases and J 0 bases; nucleotides not matched to a gene: 5. Germline V gene lookup returns CDR1 SNHLY and CDR2 FYNNEI. This CDR3 contains 15 residues. The CDR3 region has the DNA TGTGCCAGCAGGAGCGGGGTGAGCTCCTACAATGAGCAGTTCTTC. Amino acids: CASRSGVSSYNEQFF.

This clonotype was observed a few times. The rearrangement joins TRBV5-1 to TRBJ1-4, with 8 positions matching TRBD1. V was clipped by 2 bases and J by 7 bases; unmatched bases: 4. Germline values: CDR1 SGHRS, CDR2 YFSETQ. The CDR3 runs to 14 residues. The CDR3 bases are TGCGCCAGCAGCTTCGACAGGGGTGGTGAAAAACTGTTTTTT. It codes for CASSFDRGGEKLFF.

A few counts support this clonotype. The chain couples TRBV7-9 to TRBJ2-2, with D perhaps given as TRBD1 or TRBD2 (5 bases each). From germline, CDR1 is SEHNR and CDR2 FQNEAQ (reference sequence). The CDR3 contains 13 residues. The ends were cut back, 10 bases at V and 2 bases at J, with 11 bases in the middle. The CDR3 DNA reads TGTGCCATAGGGACGGGCAACACCGGGGAGCTGTTTTTT. It codes for CAIGTGNTGELFF.

This clonotype was recorded many times. The genes are TRBV12-3 or TRBV12-4 and TRBJ1-2; D unclear. There are 13 residues in the CDR3. V was cut by 3 bases and J by 5 bases, with 10 bases left in between. CDR3 residues: CASSLDGRYGYTF. DNA of the CDR3: TGTGCCAGCAGTTTGGACGGGCGGTATGGCTACACCTTC.

This clonotype was seen ten or more times. The chain joins TRBV28 to TRBJ2-5; 9 bases align to TRBD1. This CDR3 has 14 amino acids. The V and J ends lost 7 bases and 5 bases, in that order; junction bases with no gene match: 8. Germline lookup yields CDR1 MDHEN and CDR2 SYDVKM. This chain's CDR3 is CASTSGTGRETQYF. CDR3 nucleotide sequence: TGTGCCAGCACCTCCGGGACAGGGCGGGAGACCCAGTACTTC.

This clonotype was recorded many times. The V call is TRBV2, the J call TRBJ2-1; 11 bases are a match to TRBD2. The CDR3 sequence is 15 residues long. V was clipped by 7 bases and J by 4 bases; unmatched bases: 6. Germline CDR1 SNHLY, CDR2 FYNNEI. DNA for the CDR3: TGTGCCAGCAAGACGGGACTAGCGGTATACAATGAGCAGTTCTTC. Translating gives CASKTGLAVYNEQFF.

Remarks on this clonotype: Relative to the germline gene, one junction end is altered; a read error may explain this. The CDR3 sequence is CAISEPRAPGDSPLHF. DNA for the CDR3: TGTGCCATCAGTGAGCCGCGTGCACCGGGGGATTCACCCCTCCACTTT. This chain connects TRBV2 to TRBJ1-6; perhaps TRBD1 as D (5 bases). Per the germline V gene, CDR1 is SNHLY and CDR2 is FYNNEI. The CDR3 runs to 16 residues. Using reference TRBV2 and TRBJ1-6 for the parts outside the CDR3, the full variable domain is EPEVTQTPSHQVTQMGQEVILRCVPISNHLYFYWYRQILGQKVEFLVSFYNNEISEKSEIFDDQFSVERPDGSNFTLKIRSTKLEDSAMYFCAISEPRAPGDSPLHFGNGTRLTVT.

This clonotype has more than one count but fewer than ten. The CDR3 loop reads CASSHRGTSGGTGELFF. CDR3 bases: TGTGCCAGCAGCCATCGAGGGACAAGCGGGGGCACCGGGGAGCTGTTTTTT. This sequence joins TRBV14 and TRBJ2-2, with TRBD2 matching over 8 bases. The CDR3 totals 17 residues. Germline trimming cut 3 bases from V and 4 bases from J; bases unmatched to any gene: 10. From germline, CDR1 is SGHDN and CDR2 FVKESK. Together with reference TRBV14 and TRBJ2-2, the CDR3 gives the full variable domain: EAGVTQFPSHSVIEKGQTVTLRCDPISGHDNLYWYRRVMGKEIKFLLHFVKESKQDESGMPNNRFLAERTGGTYSTLKVQPAELEDSGVYFCASSHRGTSGGTGELFFGEGSRLTVL.

This clonotype was recorded at least ten times. The rearrangement uses TRBV30 and TRBJ2-7; 7 nucleotides agree with TRBD2. V lost 4 bases, J lost 4 bases, and 10 bases stayed unmatched. CDR3 length equals 14 residues. The germline CDR1 and CDR2 sequences are GTSNPN and SVGIG (reference sequence). The CDR3 region is CAWNSGGEGYEQYF. DNA for the CDR3: TGTGCCTGGAATAGCGGAGGGGAGGGTTACGAGCAGTACTTC.

Ten or more counts support this clonotype. The CDR3 sequence is CAWSQNYRGNQPQHF. CDR3 DNA sequence: TGTGCCTGGAGTCAGAACTACAGAGGAAATCAGCCCCAGCATTTT. V and J are TRBV30 and TRBJ1-5; no definite D call. The germline V gene has CDR1 GTSNPN and CDR2 SVGIG (reference sequence). This CDR3 has 15 amino acids. The V end was cut by 2 bases, the J end by 4 bases, with 15 bases between.

The chain couples TRBV6-1 to TRBJ2-5; 8 bases match TRBD2. The J segment lost 6 bases and the V segment lost 4 bases, leaving 7 bases of the junction unmatched. The germline V gene encodes CDR1 MNHNS and CDR2 SASEGT. This CDR3 contains 14 residues. In DNA, the CDR3 is TGTGCCAGCAGTGTGGGACTAGATCCAAAGACCCAGTACTTC. It codes for CASSVGLDPKTQYF.

This clonotype was observed many times. This chain joins TRBV20-1 and TRBJ2-1; 10 bases agree with TRBD2. Germline CDR1 is DFQATT and CDR2 is SNEGSKA (reference sequence). Trimming cost V 6 bases and J 7 bases; bases outside gene matches: 9. The CDR3 extends over 14 amino acids. CDR3 in DNA: TGCAGTGCCCGGACTAGCGGCTTTTGGAATGAGCAGTTCTTC. It codes for CSARTSGFWNEQFF.

CDR3 in amino acids: CASSHGTSNPLIYNEQFF. The CDR3 bases are TGTGCCAGCAGCCATGGGACTAGCAATCCTCTAATCTACAATGAGCAGTTCTTC. J is TRBJ2-1 and V is TRBV7-9; 9 positions match TRBD2. The V gene's germline CDR1 is SEHNR and CDR2 FQNEAQ (reference sequence). The V segment lost 5 bases and the J segment 3 bases; nucleotides outside the gene matches: 14. The CDR3 contains 18 residues.

The DNA for the CDR3 is TGTGCCAGCACCCAATTTGTGGGGGCTGTAAACACCGGGGAGCTGTTTTTT. As protein: CASTQFVGAVNTGELFF. The rearrangement uses TRBV27 and TRBJ2-2, with D possibly matching TRBD1 (6 bases). The V gene lost 7 bases and the J gene lost 2 bases, with 20 bases spanning the gap. Germline loops: CDR1 MNHEY, CDR2 SMNVEV (reference sequence). The CDR3 covers 17 residues.

Ten or more counts support this clonotype. The CDR3 loop reads CASSLIPGDGYTF. The CDR3 coding sequence is TGTGCCAGCAGCTTAATCCCGGGCGATGGCTACACCTTC. V gene TRBV11-2 combines with J gene TRBJ1-2; D remains ambiguous. This CDR3 contains 13 residues. V was pared by 2 bases and J by 6 bases, with 10 bases between. Germline CDR1 and CDR2: SGHAT and FQNNGV.

This clonotype was counted many times. The genes are TRBV30 and TRBJ1-1; perhaps TRBD1 as D (6 bases). The length of the CDR3 is 13 residues. Germline CDR1 and CDR2: GTSNPN and SVGIG (reference sequence). V shed 1 base and J shed 2 bases, with 8 bases lying between them. The CDR3 nucleotides are TGTGCCTGGAGTGGACAGGCCAACACTGAAGCTTTCTTT. Translation gives CAWSGQANTEAFF.

This clonotype appeared many times. This sequence joins TRBV5-1 and TRBJ2-1; 11 positions match TRBD2. This CDR3 has 19 residues. The germline V gene encodes CDR1 SGHRS and CDR2 YFSETQ. J gave up 0 bases and V 1 base, and 9 bases lay outside the gene matches. CDR3 residues: CASSLSGLAAYSSYNEQFF. CDR3 sequence (DNA): TGCGCCAGCAGCTTGTCGGGACTAGCGGCCTATAGCTCCTACAATGAGCAGTTCTTC. The full variable domain, with the rest looked up from reference TRBV5-1 and TRBJ2-1, is KAGVTQTPRYLIKTRGQQVTLSCSPISGHRSVSWYQQTPGQGLQFLFEYFSETQRNKGNFPGRFSGRQFSNSRSEMNVSTLELGDSALYLCASSLSGLAAYSSYNEQFFGPGTRLTVL.

This clonotype was seen repeatedly, ten times or more. The gene calls are TRBV12-3 or TRBV12-4 and TRBJ2-7, with TRBD2 as a possible D gene (5 bases). Trimming stripped 7 bases from V and 3 bases from J, with 10 bases between. The CDR3 is 12 residues long. The DNA of the CDR3 is TGTGCCAGCAACTCGGGATTCTACGAGCAGTACTTC. It yields the protein CASNSGFYEQYF.

This clonotype has ten or more counts. The V and J genes are TRBV18 and TRBJ2-7; 9 bases are a match to TRBD1. CDR1 and CDR2 from the germline V gene are KGHSH and LQKENI. The CDR3 is made up of 15 amino acids. V shed 6 bases and J 2 bases; nucleotides not matched to a gene: 8. CDR3 in DNA: TGTGCCAGCTCGCAGGGACAGGGTCCCCCCTACGAGCAGTACTTC. Translating gives CASSQGQGPPYEQYF. Filled out from reference TRBV18 and TRBJ2-7, the complete variable domain reads NAGVMQNPRHLVRRRGQEARLRCSPMKGHSHVYWYRQLPEEGLKFMVYLQKENIIDESGMPKERFSAEFPKEGPSILRIQQVVRGDSAAYFCASSQGQGPPYEQYFGPGTRLTVT.

This clonotype showed up many times. The chain recombines TRBV13 with TRBJ1-1, with TRBD1 matching over 8 bases. This CDR3 is 14 amino acids long. Germline lookup yields CDR1 PRHDT and CDR2 FYEKMQ (reference sequence). V lost 5 bases, J lost 5 bases, and 7 bases stayed unmatched. The CDR3: CASSADREKTEAFF. CDR3 in DNA: TGTGCCAGCAGCGCGGACAGGGAAAAAACTGAAGCTTTCTTT.

This clonotype was seen ten or more times. This chain's CDR3 is CASSAPTNTEAFF. DNA of the CDR3: TGTGCCAGCAGCGCGCCGACGAACACTGAAGCTTTCTTT. The J gene is TRBJ1-1, the V gene TRBV7-9; unclear D gene. Deletions cut 5 bases from V and 1 base from J, with 8 bases between. Germline assignment: CDR1 SEHNR and CDR2 FQNEAQ (reference sequence). The CDR3 spans 13 residues.

This sequence joins TRBV2 and TRBJ1-1, with D possibly being TRBD1 (5 bases). The CDR3 runs 13 residues. V shed 4 bases and J shed 4 bases, with 10 bases lying between them. Germline loops: CDR1 SNHLY, CDR2 FYNNEI. CDR3 sequence reads: CASSGGRATEAFF. The CDR3, as DNA: TGTGCCAGCAGTGGAGGCAGGGCCACTGAAGCTTTCTTT.

The chain has TRBV6-2 or TRBV6-3 and TRBJ2-7; TRBD2 aligns across 10 bases. Trimming at V came to 0 bases and at J to 1 base, leaving 3 bases not matched to a gene. Germline assignment: CDR1 MNHEY and CDR2 SVGEGT. CDR3 length: 16 amino acids. CDR3 residues: CASSYSGTSVSYEQYF. CDR3 sequence (DNA): TGTGCCAGCAGTTACTCTGGGACTAGCGTGTCCTACGAGCAGTACTTC.

This clonotype was recorded at least ten times. The chain joins TRBV12-3 or TRBV12-4 to TRBJ2-5; no definite D call. Trimming removed 1 base from V and 5 bases from J, with 14 bases in between. This CDR3 contains 15 residues. The CDR3 loop is CASSLGALVGETQYF. CDR3 nucleotides: TGTGCCAGCAGTTTAGGAGCCCTGGTGGGGGAGACCCAGTACTTC.